This TCR beta chain appears in the sequencing data of a study of cytomegalovirus exposure and HLA in healthy donors. This CDR3 contains 14 residues. V was pared by 5 bases and J by 4 bases, with 6 bases of the junction left unmatched. Germline CDR1 MNHEY, CDR2 SMNVEV (reference sequence). Study-level results: With high specificity and sensitivity, the classifier reportedly diagnosed cytomegalovirus status.

Turning to this clone: Its antigen is not identified.

Assay: immunoSEQ multiplex PCR; the TCRdb copy retains only in-frame clones and omits some. The sample holds roughly 100,000 clones; roughly 95% are singletons and the top ten take roughly 0.82%. The TCR was taken from a woman aged 18-29 years in good health and CMV-seronegative. What was sequenced was PBMCs. V is TRBV27 and J is TRBJ1-2; 8 bases fit TRBD1. Here the CDR3 DNA reads TGTGCCAGCAGTGCTGGACAGGGCGGCTATGGCTACACCTTC. It translates to CASSAGQGGYGYTF.